This T cell receptor (beta chain) was identified during a study of T-cell reconstitution after alpha-beta-depleted transplantation in children. General study points: In patients about two months after transplant, alpha-beta T cells reportedly arose from several hundred expanded graft clones. There were some patients whose high TCRbeta diversity at day 60 came from surviving recipient T cells and thymic progenitors. Newly produced T cells mostly accounted for T-cell counts and diversity one year post-transplant.

This clonotype was counted between two and nine times. Antigen unknown. The TCRbeta library was prepared with unique molecular identifiers. In TCRdb, the PCR reads were re-called with MiXCR into one record per CDR3 protein. The table has around 600,000 distinct CDR3 sequences, more than 20% seen once. V lost 0 bases to trimming and J lost 7 bases; unmatched junction nucleotides: 6. The CDR3 runs 15 residues. CDR1 is MNHEY and CDR2 is SMNVEV in the germline V gene (reference sequence). The source is a boy in the first two years of life who had a stem cell transplant for acute myeloid leukemia, so the T cells may come from the graft donor. The V call is TRBV27, the J call TRBJ2-1; 7 bases align to TRBD2. This material consisted of PBMCs, mostly from graft donor cells, taken 360 days after TCRalphabeta/CD19-depleted stem cell transplant. The CDR3 DNA sequence: TGTGCCAGCAGTTTATCCCCCGGGGGGAGGAATGAGCAGTTCTTC. Its translation: CASSLSPGGRNEQFF.